This note documents a single T cell receptor (beta chain) sequence. Its antigen is currently unknown. Per the germline V gene, CDR1 is LNHNV and CDR2 is YYDKDF (reference sequence). Trimming took off 0 bases at V and 5 bases at J, with 10 bases between the two ends. This CDR3 contains 14 residues. Sequenced by immunoSEQ multiplex PCR; TCRdb stores in-frame clones only, minus some. This table holds just over 65,000 clones, 85% to 95% found once. The entry originates in a study of T cells after posttransplantation cyclophosphamide. Whole-study findings and limits: Recipient CMV seropositivity and CMV reactivation strongly tracked TRB clonality.

The rearrangement joins TRBV15 to TRBJ2-5; D could derive from TRBD1 or TRBD2 (6 bases each). Sequenced input: PBMCs. The receptor was isolated from a woman aged 25 to 39 in good health and a related stem cell transplant donor. CDR3 sequence (DNA): TGTGCCACCAGCAGAGATAGAGGGGGGGAGACCCAGTACTTC. Translating gives CATSRDRGGETQYF.